This T cell receptor beta chain was profiled in a study of T cells after yellow fever vaccination. Study results and limitations: In FACS-sorted repertoires, abundant clonotypes from the bulk population could appear as contaminants. Most primary-vaccination clones reappeared after the booster (about 95% CD4, 88% CD8).

The sample holds a few counts of this clonotype. What it binds is unknown. The CDR3 contains 15 residues. The germline V gene has CDR1 SGHVS and CDR2 FQNEAQ. Trimming removed 6 bases from V and 9 bases from J; junction bases left unmatched: 14. TCRdb reprocessed the 5' RACE reads via MiXCR and lists one record per CDR3 protein. This repertoire shows a few hundred thousand distinct CDR3 sequences, 6.8% found once; its top ten account for 15% to 20%. The rearrangement joins TRBV7-8 to TRBJ2-1, with TRBD2 matching 7 bases. The clonotype originates from a man aged 18-30 years who received the YFV17D yellow fever vaccine. The sample here was PBMCs, taken approximately 40 days after the first yellow fever vaccination. Here the CDR3 DNA reads TGTGCCAGCAGTCTAGCGGTAGGGTTCGGCAGTGAGCAGTTCTTC. Its translation: CASSLAVGFGSEQFF. Combining the CDR3 with reference TRBV7-8 and TRBJ2-1 gives the whole variable domain GAGVSQSPRYKVAKRGQDVALRCDPISGHVSLFWYQQALGQGPEFLTYFQNEAQLDKSGLPSDRFFAERPEGSVSTLKIQRTQQEDSAVYLCASSLAVGFGSEQFFGPGTRLTVL.